The 16 T cell receptor beta chains below all came from one sample that was sequenced in a study of post-analysis software for immune sequencing data. Prepared libraries of TCR beta cDNA carried unique molecular identifiers. TCRdb reprocessed the PCR reads with MiXCR, giving one entry per CDR3 protein. This sample has hundreds of thousands of distinct CDR3 sequences, with under 55% found just once. These receptors have no known antigen. The study's findings and limits: When patients were compared with controls, roughly five TRBV segments were more frequent, TRBV5-6, TRBV5-1 and TRBV20-1 among them.

The sequenced sample was blood. These receptors were obtained from a girl under 18 with multiple sclerosis.

V usage is TRBV4-2 and J usage is TRBJ2-7; TRBD2 matches at 8 bases. Per germline, CDR1 LGHNA and CDR2 YNFKEQ. V shed 3 bases and J 2 bases; nucleotides not matched to a gene: 6. This CDR3 region has 15 residues. CDR3 sequence reads: CASSQLTSAAYEQYF. The CDR3 DNA reads as TGTGCCAGCAGCCAGTTGACTAGCGCGGCCTACGAGCAGTACTTC.

The chain combines TRBV6-5 with TRBJ2-7; 12 bases match TRBD2. The V gene's germline CDR1 is MNHEY and CDR2 SVGAGI. Trimming removed 7 bases from V and 5 bases from J; junction bases left unmatched: 9. The CDR3 is 15 amino acids. The CDR3 protein is CASTKTSGSVDEQYF. The CDR3 nucleotides are TGTGCCAGCACTAAGACTAGCGGGAGTGTCGACGAGCAGTACTTC.

The chain combines TRBV12-3 or TRBV12-4 with TRBJ2-1, with unresolved D. This CDR3 contains 12 residues. The V gene lost 6 bases and the J gene lost 4 bases, with 7 bases spanning the gap. CDR3: CASRLNYNEQFF. The CDR3 coding sequence is TGTGCCAGCAGACTAAATTACAATGAGCAGTTCTTC.

CDR3 residues: CASSRTSRETQYF. The CDR3 bases are TGTGCCAGCAGTCGGACTAGCAGAGAGACCCAGTACTTC. The J gene is TRBJ2-5, the V gene TRBV6-5; 8 positions agree with TRBD2. With 5 bases clipped from V and 4 bases from J, the junction kept 3 bases outside the gene matches. The germline gives CDR1 MNHEY, CDR2 SVGAGI. The length of the CDR3 is 13 residues.

The rearrangement joins TRBV24-1 to TRBJ2-7, with D unresolved. Trimming shortened V by 6 bases and J by 2 bases, and 16 bases separated the two germline ends. CDR1 and CDR2 (germline): KGHDR, SFDVKD. The CDR3 runs to 15 residues. This CDR3 is CATSTSSGPTYEQYF. The CDR3 DNA is TGTGCCACCAGTACCTCGTCCGGGCCTACCTACGAGCAGTACTTC.

The V gene is TRBV11-2, the J gene TRBJ2-1, with D perhaps given as TRBD1 or TRBD2 (5 bases each). The CDR3 extends over 17 amino acids. Germline CDR1 and CDR2: SGHAT and FQNNGV. The ends were cut back, 3 bases at V and 4 bases at J, with 19 bases in the middle. The CDR3 region has the DNA TGTGCCAGCAGCTTGATCTCGGGGCGGGTGCTTTACAATGAGCAGTTCTTC. Translating gives CASSLISGRVLYNEQFF.

This chain uses TRBV5-1 with TRBJ2-1; TRBD2 agrees at 10 bases. The CDR3 consists of 15 residues. V shed 5 bases and J 4 bases; nucleotides not matched to a gene: 6. Germline CDR1 SGHRS, CDR2 YFSETQ. The CDR3 here is CASRDGTSEYNEQFF. The CDR3 DNA reads TGCGCCAGCAGGGACGGGACTAGCGAGTACAATGAGCAGTTCTTC.

V usage is TRBV27 and J usage is TRBJ2-1; D assignment may be TRBD1 or TRBD2 (5 bases each). V was trimmed by 3 bases and J by 8 bases, leaving 20 bases between them. Germline loops: CDR1 MNHEY, CDR2 SMNVEV (reference sequence). CDR3 size: 16 residues. As DNA, the CDR3 is TGTGCCAGCAGTTTCCAACTGAGTCGTCGGGGCGATGAGCAGTTCTTC. Translated, it gives CASSFQLSRRGDEQFF.

The rearrangement links TRBV13 to TRBJ1-5, with TRBD1 matching over 12 bases. From germline, CDR1 is PRHDT and CDR2 FYEKMQ (reference sequence). V shed 5 bases and J 3 bases; nucleotides not matched to a gene: 8. The CDR3 has 17 residues. CDR3 coding DNA: TGTGCCAGCAGCATCGGGACAGGGGGCCCCGACAATCAGCCCCAGCATTTT. Translated, it gives CASSIGTGGPDNQPQHF. Full variable domain (rest looked up from reference TRBV13 and TRBJ1-5): AAGVIQSPRHLIKEKRETATLKCYPIPRHDTVYWYQQGPGQDPQFLISFYEKMQSDKGSIPDRFSAQQFSDYHSELNMSSLELGDSALYFCASSIGTGGPDNQPQHFGDGTRLSIL.

This clonotype appeared a few times. The rearrangement joins TRBV7-8 to TRBJ2-7; 9 bases map to TRBD2. Germline CDR1 is SGHVS and CDR2 is FQNEAQ. After removal of 3 bases from V and 3 bases from J, the junction contained 12 bases not matched to a gene. The CDR3 is made up of 17 amino acids. The CDR3 DNA follows: TGTGCCAGCAGCTTGACAGGGATAGCGGGAGATAGCTACGAGCAGTACTTC. Amino acids: CASSLTGIAGDSYEQYF. The complete variable domain, with remaining parts taken from reference TRBV7-8 and TRBJ2-7, reads GAGVSQSPRYKVAKRGQDVALRCDPISGHVSLFWYQQALGQGPEFLTYFQNEAQLDKSGLPSDRFFAERPEGSVSTLKIQRTQQEDSAVYLCASSLTGIAGDSYEQYFGPGTRLTVT.

The chain employs TRBV5-1 and TRBJ1-2; D is perhaps TRBD1 (6 bases). This CDR3 has 14 amino acids. Per germline, CDR1 SGHRS and CDR2 YFSETQ. Trimming stripped 6 bases from V and 1 base from J, with 13 bases between. The CDR3 is CASNPRTDNYGYTF. CDR3 nucleotide sequence: TGCGCCAGCAACCCAAGGACAGATAACTATGGCTACACCTTC.

Notes on this clonotype: Given a much more abundant clone one base away, this may be a read error. The gene calls are TRBV6-5 and TRBJ2-7; TRBD2 is a possible D gene (6 bases). Looked up from germline, CDR1 is MNHEY and CDR2 is SVGAGI. This CDR3 has 14 residues. The DNA of the CDR3 is TGTGCCAGCAGTTATTTTGGGGGGTTAGGCGAGCGGTACTTC. Its protein product is CASSYFGGLGERYF.

The chain recombines TRBV5-1 with TRBJ2-3; 7 nucleotides agree with TRBD1. With 3 bases clipped from V and 3 bases from J, the junction kept 7 bases outside the gene matches. CDR1 is SGHRS and CDR2 is YFSETQ in the germline V gene. CDR3 length equals 15 residues. The CDR3 sequence is CASSYRGRPTDTQYF. In DNA, the CDR3 is TGCGCCAGCAGCTATAGGGGGCGTCCGACAGATACGCAGTATTTT.

The rearrangement uses TRBV7-9 and TRBJ2-4; unclear D gene. Near its end, the DNA agrees better with TRBJ2-7, so the J call may be wrong. The CDR3 runs 12 residues. The germline V gene encodes CDR1 SEHNR and CDR2 FQNEAQ (reference sequence). The CDR3 is CASSPYPHEQYF. Here the CDR3 DNA reads TGTGCCAGCAGCCCCTACCCCCACGAGCAGTACTTC.

This clonotype is a singleton in its sample. J is TRBJ1-6 and V is TRBV14, with 7 bases fitting TRBD1. The CDR3 runs to 14 residues. Germline V CDR1 and CDR2: SGHDN, FVKESK. Trimming at V came to 6 bases and at J to 7 bases, leaving 6 bases not matched to a gene. CDR3 protein: CASRQGTLNSPLHF. The CDR3 DNA reads TGTGCCAGCAGACAGGGGACCCTGAATTCACCCCTCCACTTT.

This clonotype was detected only a few times. The gene calls are TRBV29-1 and TRBJ2-5; D assignment may be TRBD1 or TRBD2 (5 bases each). The germline V and J ends were trimmed by 4 bases and 5 bases, with 14 bases remaining between them. There are 13 residues in the CDR3. Germline values: CDR1 SQVTM, CDR2 ANQGSEA. The CDR3 sequence: CSVVGAGGETQYF. The CDR3, as DNA: TGCAGCGTTGTCGGGGCAGGAGGCGAGACCCAGTACTTC.